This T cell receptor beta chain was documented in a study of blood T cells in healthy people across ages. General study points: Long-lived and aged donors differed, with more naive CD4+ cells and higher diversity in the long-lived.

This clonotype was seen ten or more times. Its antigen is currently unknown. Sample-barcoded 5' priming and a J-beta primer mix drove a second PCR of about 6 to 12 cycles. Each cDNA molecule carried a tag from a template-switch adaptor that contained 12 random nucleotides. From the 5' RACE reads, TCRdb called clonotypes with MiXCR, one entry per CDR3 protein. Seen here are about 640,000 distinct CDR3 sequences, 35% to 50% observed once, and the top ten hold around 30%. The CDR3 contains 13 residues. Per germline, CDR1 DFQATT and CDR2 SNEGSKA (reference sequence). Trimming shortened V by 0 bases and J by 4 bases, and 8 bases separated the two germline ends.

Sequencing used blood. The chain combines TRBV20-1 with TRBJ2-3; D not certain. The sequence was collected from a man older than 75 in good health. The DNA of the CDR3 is TGCAGTGCTAGAGATACGGTCTCAGATACGCAGTATTTT. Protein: CSARDTVSDTQYF.